Each of the 22 T cell receptor beta chains below was sequenced from the same sample in a study of CD8+CD57+ T cells in acquired aplastic anemia. CDR3 and TCR beta VDJ profiling relied on a genomic DNA template. From the reads, TCRdb called clonotypes with MiXCR, one entry per CDR3 protein. The sample lists a few hundred thousand distinct CDR3 sequences; around 60% were seen once. Sequenced input: sorted CD4+, CD8+, or CD8+CD57+ T cells (not recorded which) from PBMCs. Receptors were obtained from a human donor with severe aplastic anemia or a healthy control (not recorded which).

This chain joins TRBV20-1 and TRBJ2-3, with D hard to call. Trimming removed 1 base from V and 2 bases from J, with 7 bases in between. Germline values: CDR1 DFQATT, CDR2 SNEGSKA (reference sequence). There are 13 residues in the CDR3. The CDR3 DNA follows: TGCAGTGCTAGAGTGGCAGCCACAGATACGCAGTATTTT. This codes for CSARVAATDTQYF.

The genes are TRBV10-2 and TRBJ1-1; D perhaps matches TRBD1 (5 bases). CDR1 WSHSY and CDR2 SAAADI come from the germline V gene. The CDR3 is made up of 14 amino acids. V shed 2 bases and J shed 4 bases, with 11 bases lying between them. CDR3 DNA sequence: TGCGCCAGCAGTGAGGTCGGTGGGGGCACTGAAGCTTTCTTT. This gives the protein CASSEVGGGTEAFF.

The J gene is TRBJ2-5, the V gene TRBV7-8; TRBD2 aligns across 9 bases. Germline CDR1 and CDR2: SGHVS and FQNEAQ. V gave up 1 base and J gave up 7 bases; unmatched junction bases: 13. This CDR3 is built from 17 residues. This CDR3 reads CASSLVGVSGGLLTQYF. As DNA, the CDR3 is TGTGCCAGCAGCTTAGTGGGGGTCAGCGGGGGGCTCCTGACCCAGTACTTC. The full variable domain, rest sourced from reference TRBV7-8 and TRBJ2-5, is GAGVSQSPRYKVAKRGQDVALRCDPISGHVSLFWYQQALGQGPEFLTYFQNEAQLDKSGLPSDRFFAERPEGSVSTLKIQRTQQEDSAVYLCASSLVGVSGGLLTQYFGPGTRLLVL.

J is TRBJ2-7 and V is TRBV2, with unresolved D. Germline loops: CDR1 SNHLY, CDR2 FYNNEI. Between the trimmed V and J ends, which lost 6 bases and 3 bases, there was a span of 15 bases. The CDR3 contains 14 residues. CDR3 DNA sequence: TGTGCCAGCAGAAATCCGGCGACCAACTACGAGCAGTACTTC. It yields the protein CASRNPATNYEQYF.

The J gene is TRBJ1-1, the V gene TRBV7-2; D uncertain. The CDR3 has 13 amino acids. The germline V gene encodes CDR1 SGHTA and CDR2 FQGNSA. With 5 bases removed from V and 5 bases from J, the gap between germline ends came to 12 bases. CDR3 residues: CASSLNSGTEAFF. CDR3 in DNA: TGTGCCAGCAGCCTAAACTCCGGAACTGAAGCTTTCTTT.

Worth noting for this clonotype: One end of the junction fails to match germline, which may point to a read error. The chain joins TRBV25-1 to TRBJ2-5; 10 bases are shared with TRBD1. The CDR3 spans 17 residues. CDR1 is MGHDK, CDR2 SYGVNS, per germline. The CDR3 DNA follows: TGTGCCAGCAGTGATGCCCTTCCGGGACAGGGGTGGAAGACCCAGGACTTC. Translating gives CASSDALPGQGWKTQDF.

The CDR3 DNA reads as TGCAGTGCTAGAGCTTGGGACAGACAAGAGACCCAGTACTTC. Translating it yields CSARAWDRQETQYF. This rearrangement joins TRBV20-1 to TRBJ2-5; 7 nucleotides align to TRBD1. This CDR3 region has 14 residues. V gave up 1 base and J gave up 2 bases; unmatched junction bases: 4. CDR1 is DFQATT and CDR2 is SNEGSKA in the germline V gene (reference sequence).

The genes are TRBV20-1 and TRBJ2-3; D assignment may be TRBD1 or TRBD2 (5 bases each). Per germline, CDR1 DFQATT and CDR2 SNEGSKA (reference sequence). Trimming removed 6 bases at V and 1 base at J, with 11 bases between. The length of the CDR3 is 13 residues. DNA for the CDR3: TGCAGTGCCGAGGGACGGGGCACAGATACGCAGTATTTT. Encoded protein: CSAEGRGTDTQYF.

This clonotype was detected ten times or more. The rearrangement joins TRBV5-8 to TRBJ1-5; D is unclear. The CDR3 loop spans 15 amino acids. From germline, CDR1 is SGHTS and CDR2 YDEGEE. The V end was cut by 1 base, the J end by 0 bases, with 8 bases between. The CDR3 spells CASSLRGRSNQPQHF. Here the CDR3 DNA reads TGTGCCAGCAGCTTGAGAGGTCGTAGCAATCAGCCCCAGCATTTT.

The CDR3 reads CASSNTGYEQYF. CDR3 nucleotide sequence: TGTGCCAGCAGCAACACAGGGTACGAGCAGTACTTC. The chain recombines TRBV7-2 with TRBJ2-7, with D possibly being TRBD1 (6 bases). V lost 5 bases, J lost 4 bases, and 9 bases lay in between. This CDR3 contains 12 residues. From germline, CDR1 is SGHTA and CDR2 FQGNSA.

J is TRBJ1-1 and V is TRBV2; D is possibly TRBD1 (5 bases). The CDR3 extends over 10 amino acids. The V end lost 8 bases, the J end lost 7 bases, and 8 bases lay between the germline ends. The germline V gene encodes CDR1 SNHLY and CDR2 FYNNEI. The CDR3 here is CASRGSEAFF. The CDR3 DNA reads as TGTGCCAGCCGGGGGAGTGAAGCTTTCTTT.

This sequence joins TRBV2 and TRBJ1-1; TRBD1 might be the D (6 bases). The CDR3 has 11 residues. The V end lost 6 bases, the J end lost 8 bases, and 10 bases lay between the germline ends. CDR1 and CDR2 (germline): SNHLY, FYNNEI. This chain's CDR3 is CASRTGSEAFF. The CDR3 nucleotides read TGTGCCAGCAGGACAGGCTCCGAAGCTTTCTTT.

The table lists this clonotype with many counts. The chain couples TRBV6-5 to TRBJ2-7, with a possible D match to TRBD1 (5 bases). The V end lost 2 bases, the J end lost 6 bases, and 5 bases lay between the germline ends. Germline CDR1 MNHEY, CDR2 SVGAGI. The CDR3 runs to 11 residues. CDR3 bases: TGTGCCAGCAGTTACAGGGGCGAGCAGTACTTC. As protein: CASSYRGEQYF.

This clonotype was recorded many times. The chain is built from TRBV9 and TRBJ1-3; the match to TRBD1 covers 9 bases. V lost 1 base and J lost 7; bases outside the gene matches: 6. The CDR3 is 15 amino acids. CDR1 and CDR2 (germline): SGDLS, YYNGEE. CDR3: CASSVSPTGGNTIYF. CDR3 coding DNA: TGTGCCAGCAGCGTATCTCCTACAGGGGGCAACACCATATATTTT.

The chain recombines TRBV24-1 with TRBJ2-3; 8 bases map to TRBD1. CDR3 length equals 17 residues. Germline CDR1 is KGHDR and CDR2 is SFDVKD. The V gene end was trimmed by 10 bases and the J gene end by 2 bases; junction bases not matched to a gene: 16. The CDR3 is CATGGGRRQGFTDTQYF. CDR3 coding DNA: TGTGCCACAGGAGGTGGGCGGAGACAGGGGTTCACAGATACGCAGTATTTT.

The chain joins TRBV20-1 to TRBJ1-5; the match to TRBD1 covers 9 bases. Germline V gene data show CDR1 as DFQATT and CDR2 as SNEGSKA (reference sequence). The CDR3 has 14 residues. J gave up 7 bases and V 1 base, and 5 bases lay outside the gene matches. The CDR3 spells CSARGDREGQPQHF. CDR3 DNA: TGCAGTGCTAGAGGGGACAGGGAGGGGCAGCCCCAGCATTTT.

This clonotype was observed at least ten times. The gene calls are TRBV20-1 and TRBJ2-7; 12 bases align to TRBD1. Germline V CDR1 and CDR2: DFQATT, SNEGSKA (reference sequence). V gave up 4 bases and J gave up 4 bases; unmatched junction bases: 11. The CDR3 length is 16 residues. CDR3 region: CSATGTGGGPLYEQYF. The CDR3 DNA follows: TGCAGTGCTACAGGGACAGGGGGCGGACCTCTGTACGAGCAGTACTTC.

Points on this clonotype: A much larger clone sits a single nucleotide away, making a read error possible. The chain joins TRBV12-3 or TRBV12-4 to TRBJ2-5, with 9 bases lining up with TRBD2. This CDR3 has 17 amino acids. The CDR3 protein is CASGFYGGGAGHETQYF. The CDR3 DNA sequence: TGTGCCAGCGGTTTTTACGGCGGGGGGGCCGGTCACGAGACCCAGTACTTC.

This clonotype was seen repeatedly, ten times or more. This chain uses TRBV30 with TRBJ2-5; 9 bases are a match to TRBD2. Per germline, CDR1 GTSNPN and CDR2 SVGIG (reference sequence). CDR3 length: 15 residues. With 4 bases clipped from V and 5 bases from J, the junction kept 11 bases outside the gene matches. The CDR3 DNA sequence: TGTGCCTGGATCATCGGGGTAGCGGGGGTGGAGACCCAGTACTTC. This sequence encodes CAWIIGVAGVETQYF. The full variable domain, with the rest looked up from reference TRBV30 and TRBJ2-5, is SQTIHQWPATLVQPVGSPLSLECTVEGTSNPNLYWYRQAAGRGLQLLFYSVGIGQISSEVPQNLSASRPQDRQFILSSKKLLLSDSGFYLCAWIIGVAGVETQYFGPGTRLLVL.

Concerning this clonotype: A much larger clone differs from this one at a single base, so this may be a read error. V usage is TRBV5-4 and J usage is TRBJ2-7; D is perhaps TRBD1 (5 bases). The germline CDR1 and CDR2 sequences are SGHNT and YYREEE (reference sequence). CDR3 length: 13 amino acids. CDR3 DNA sequence: TGTGCCAGCAGTTACGCGGCAGGGCGAGAGCGGTACTTC. This translates into CASSYAAGRERYF.

The chain couples TRBV24-1 to TRBJ1-2; a weak D match, TRBD1 (6 bases). The germline V gene has CDR1 KGHDR and CDR2 SFDVKD. Deletions cut 4 bases from V and 5 bases from J, with 10 bases between. CDR3 length: 13 residues. The CDR3 is CATSEGGVYGYTF. CDR3 bases: TGTGCCACCAGTGAAGGGGGGGTTTATGGCTACACCTTC.

The V and J genes are TRBV2 and TRBJ1-3; D not certain. Per the germline V gene, CDR1 is SNHLY and CDR2 is FYNNEI. The CDR3 is 15 amino acids. V lost 3 bases and J 0 bases, leaving 9 bases between the germline ends. The chain's CDR3 is CASSDDGHSGNTIYF. CDR3 bases: TGTGCCAGCAGTGATGACGGGCACTCTGGAAACACCATATATTTT.